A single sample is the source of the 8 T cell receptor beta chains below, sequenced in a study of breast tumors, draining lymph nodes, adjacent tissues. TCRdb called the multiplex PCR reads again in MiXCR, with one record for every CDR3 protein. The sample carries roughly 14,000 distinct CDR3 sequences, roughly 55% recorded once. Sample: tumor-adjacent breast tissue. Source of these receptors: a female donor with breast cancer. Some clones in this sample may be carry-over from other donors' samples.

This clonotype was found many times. CDR3 DNA sequence: TGTGCCAGCAGTCACCGACAGGGGAATGAGCAGTTCTTC. Translated, it gives CASSHRQGNEQFF. This rearrangement joins TRBV6-5 to TRBJ2-1, with 8 nucleotides matching TRBD1. V was clipped by 5 bases and J by 7 bases; unmatched bases: 4. The CDR3 is made up of 13 amino acids. CDR1 and CDR2 from the germline V gene are MNHEY and SVGAGI.

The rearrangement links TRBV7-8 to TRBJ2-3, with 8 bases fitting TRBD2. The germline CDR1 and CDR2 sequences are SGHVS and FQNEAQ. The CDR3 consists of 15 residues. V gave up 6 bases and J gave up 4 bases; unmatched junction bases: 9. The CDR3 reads CASRRSGLDPDTQYF. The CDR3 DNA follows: TGTGCCAGCAGGAGGTCGGGACTAGACCCAGATACGCAGTATTTT.

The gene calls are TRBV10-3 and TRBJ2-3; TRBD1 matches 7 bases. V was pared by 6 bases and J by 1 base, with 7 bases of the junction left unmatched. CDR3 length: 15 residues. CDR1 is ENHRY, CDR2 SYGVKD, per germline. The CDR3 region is CAIRGTGEGTDTQYF. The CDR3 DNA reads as TGTGCCATCAGAGGAACAGGGGAAGGCACAGATACGCAGTATTTT.

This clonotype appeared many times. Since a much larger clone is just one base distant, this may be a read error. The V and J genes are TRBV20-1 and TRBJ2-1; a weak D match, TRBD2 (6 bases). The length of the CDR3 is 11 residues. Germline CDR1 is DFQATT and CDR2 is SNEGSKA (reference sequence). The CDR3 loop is CSARRLGPKSF. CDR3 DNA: TGCAGTGCTAGGCGACTAGGGCCCAAATCCTTC.

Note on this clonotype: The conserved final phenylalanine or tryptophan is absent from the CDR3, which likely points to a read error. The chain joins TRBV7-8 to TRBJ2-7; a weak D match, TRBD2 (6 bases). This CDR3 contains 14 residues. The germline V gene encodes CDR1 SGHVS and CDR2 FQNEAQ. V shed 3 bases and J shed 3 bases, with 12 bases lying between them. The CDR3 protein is CASSLSSALYEQYL. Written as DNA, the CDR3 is TGTGCCAGCAGCTTGTCTAGCGCACTCTACGAGCAGTACCTC.

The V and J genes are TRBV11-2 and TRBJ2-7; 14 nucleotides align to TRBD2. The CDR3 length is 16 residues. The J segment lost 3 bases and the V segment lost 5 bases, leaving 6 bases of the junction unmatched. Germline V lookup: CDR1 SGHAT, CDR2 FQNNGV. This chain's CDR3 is CASSARTSGRFYEQYF. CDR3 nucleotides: TGTGCCAGCAGCGCCAGGACTAGCGGGAGGTTCTACGAGCAGTACTTC.

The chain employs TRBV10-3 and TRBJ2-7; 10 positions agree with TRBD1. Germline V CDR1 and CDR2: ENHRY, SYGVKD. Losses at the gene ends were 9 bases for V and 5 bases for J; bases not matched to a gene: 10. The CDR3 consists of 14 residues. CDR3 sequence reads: CAIWGATGGDEQYF. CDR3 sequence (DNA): TGTGCCATATGGGGTGCGACAGGGGGCGACGAGCAGTACTTC.

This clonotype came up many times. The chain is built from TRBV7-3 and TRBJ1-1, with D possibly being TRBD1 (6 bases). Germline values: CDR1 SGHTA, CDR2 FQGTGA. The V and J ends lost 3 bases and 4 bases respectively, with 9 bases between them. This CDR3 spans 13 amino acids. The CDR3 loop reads CASSFGTTTEAFF. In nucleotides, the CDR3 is TGTGCCAGCAGCTTCGGGACAACCACTGAAGCTTTCTTT.